This TCR beta chain was obtained from a study of identical twins. Whole-study findings and limits: Shared out-of-frame alpha sequences (those common to twins) showed excess low generation probability.

As concerns this clonotype: Its specificity is not known.

TCRdb called the 5' RACE reads again in MiXCR, with one record for every CDR3 protein. The sample includes 1.5 million to 2 million distinct CDR3 sequences, about 31% seen only once; the top ten take about 0.27%. Per the germline V gene, CDR1 is SGHTA and CDR2 is FQGNSA. V dropped 1 base and J dropped 11 bases, with 20 bases sitting between them. The CDR3 sequence is 15 residues long. The V and J genes are TRBV7-2 and TRBJ2-5; D is tentatively TRBD1 or TRBD2 (5 bases each). Sequencing was done on a sample of cord blood. The clonotype originates from a newborn girl in good health. In DNA, the CDR3 is TGTGCCAGCAGCTTAGAGGGGACCACGTACAATGAGCAGTACTTC. As protein: CASSLEGTTYNEQYF.